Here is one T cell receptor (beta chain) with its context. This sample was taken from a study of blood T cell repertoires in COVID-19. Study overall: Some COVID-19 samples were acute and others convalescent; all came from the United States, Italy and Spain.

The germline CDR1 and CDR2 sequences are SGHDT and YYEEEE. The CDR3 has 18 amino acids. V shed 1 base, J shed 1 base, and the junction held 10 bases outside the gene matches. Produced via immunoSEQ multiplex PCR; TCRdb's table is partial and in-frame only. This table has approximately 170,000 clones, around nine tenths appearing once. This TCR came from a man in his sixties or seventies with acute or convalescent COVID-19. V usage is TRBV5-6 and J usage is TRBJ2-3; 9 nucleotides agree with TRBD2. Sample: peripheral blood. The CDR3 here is CASSLFGGRARGTDTQYF. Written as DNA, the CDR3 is TGTGCCAGCAGCTTGTTTGGCGGGAGGGCCAGGGGCACAGATACGCAGTATTTT.